These 4 T cell receptor beta chains originate from one sample sequenced in a study of T cells in Graves' hyperthyroidism and ophthalmopathy. What was amplified from RNA transcripts were TCR beta CDR3 regions. First-round RT-PCR targeting the TCR CDR3 was performed with the HTBI primer set. Each CDR3 protein is one row after TCRdb ran MiXCR on the multiplex PCR reads. This table has about 420,000 distinct CDR3 sequences, around 15% appearing once. Source material: blood. Receptor source: a woman between 18 and 29 years old with Graves' hyperthyroidism.

At least ten counts were recorded for this clonotype. This chain joins TRBV24-1 and TRBJ2-5; 11 nucleotides align to TRBD1. This CDR3 has 16 residues. From germline, CDR1 is KGHDR and CDR2 SFDVKD. Unmatched junction bases numbered 9, after V lost 7 bases and J lost 3 bases. CDR3 region: CATSRHPGQGEETQYF. As DNA, the CDR3 is TGTGCCACCAGCCGTCATCCGGGACAGGGGGAAGAGACCCAGTACTTC.

This clonotype was picked up many times. The chain is built from TRBV15 and TRBJ2-7; 9 nucleotides align to TRBD2. V gave up 0 bases and J gave up 4 bases; unmatched junction bases: 10. The V gene's germline CDR1 is LNHNV and CDR2 YYDKDF (reference sequence). The CDR3 contains 17 residues. DNA for the CDR3: TGTGCCACCAGCAGAGATTGGATAGCGGGAGAAATTTACGAGCAGTACTTC. Protein: CATSRDWIAGEIYEQYF.

This clonotype occurred many times. The chain uses TRBV28 and TRBJ1-1; D is perhaps TRBD1 (5 bases). CDR1 and CDR2 from the germline V gene are MDHEN and SYDVKM. CDR3 length equals 17 residues. V shed 2 bases and J shed 2 bases, with 18 bases lying between them. The CDR3 DNA sequence: TGTGCCAGCAGTTTAGGTCTTGGGGCAGGGACCAACACTGAAGCTTTCTTT. Protein product: CASSLGLGAGTNTEAFF.

This clonotype was counted between two and nine times. The V call is TRBV10-2, the J call TRBJ2-3, with D perhaps matching TRBD1 (5 bases). V was clipped by 4 bases and J by 7 bases, with 15 bases between them. This CDR3 contains 14 residues. CDR1 and CDR2 (germline): WSHSY, SAAADI. CDR3 coding DNA: TGCGCCAGCAGTGGGGGCCAGGGATGGAATACGCAGTATTTT. It specifies CASSGGQGWNTQYF.